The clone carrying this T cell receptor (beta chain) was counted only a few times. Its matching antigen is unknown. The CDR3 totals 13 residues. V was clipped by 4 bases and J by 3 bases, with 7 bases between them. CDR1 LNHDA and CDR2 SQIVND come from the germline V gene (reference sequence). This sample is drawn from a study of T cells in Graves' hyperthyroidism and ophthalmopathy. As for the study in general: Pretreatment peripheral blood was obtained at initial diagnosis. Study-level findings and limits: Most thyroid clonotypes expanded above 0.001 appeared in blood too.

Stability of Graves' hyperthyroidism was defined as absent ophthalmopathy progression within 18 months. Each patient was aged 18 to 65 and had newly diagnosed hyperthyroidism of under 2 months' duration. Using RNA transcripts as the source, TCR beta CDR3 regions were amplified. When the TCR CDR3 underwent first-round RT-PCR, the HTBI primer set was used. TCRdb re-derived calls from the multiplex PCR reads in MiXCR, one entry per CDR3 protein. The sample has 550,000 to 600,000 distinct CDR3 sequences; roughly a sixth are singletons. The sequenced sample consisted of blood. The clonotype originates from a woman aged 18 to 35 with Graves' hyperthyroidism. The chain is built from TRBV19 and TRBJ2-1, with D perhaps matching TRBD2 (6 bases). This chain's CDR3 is CASSRTNYNEQFF. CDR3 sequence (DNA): TGTGCCAGTAGTAGGACTAACTACAATGAGCAGTTCTTC. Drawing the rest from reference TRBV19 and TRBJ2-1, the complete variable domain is DGGITQSPKYLFRKEGQNVTLSCEQNLNHDAMYWYRQDPGQGLRLIYYSQIVNDFQKGDIAEGYSVSREKKESFPLTVTSAQKNPTAFYLCASSRTNYNEQFFGPGTRLTVL.